This TCR beta chain was captured in a study of T cells after yellow fever vaccination. Whole-study results and caveats: Detected again after the booster were most primary-vaccination clones, at roughly 95% CD4 and approximately 87% CD8.

TCRdb fed the 5' RACE reads into MiXCR, producing one record per CDR3 protein. The table includes roughly 250,000 distinct CDR3 sequences, 13% detected once. CDR1 SNHLY and CDR2 FYNNEI come from the germline V gene. The trim removed 4 bases at V and 3 bases at J, leaving 2 bases unmatched. The CDR3 covers 13 residues. This clonotype was counted at least ten times. Its antigen is currently unknown. This TCR was recovered from a man younger than 45 who received the YFV17D yellow fever vaccine. The sample consisted of CD4+ T cells sorted from PBMCs, taken 45 days after the yellow fever booster vaccination. The V call is TRBV2, the J call TRBJ2-5, with 7 positions matching TRBD1. This CDR3 is CASSVGQKETQYF. Written as DNA, the CDR3 is TGTGCCAGCAGTGTGGGACAGAAAGAGACCCAGTACTTC.